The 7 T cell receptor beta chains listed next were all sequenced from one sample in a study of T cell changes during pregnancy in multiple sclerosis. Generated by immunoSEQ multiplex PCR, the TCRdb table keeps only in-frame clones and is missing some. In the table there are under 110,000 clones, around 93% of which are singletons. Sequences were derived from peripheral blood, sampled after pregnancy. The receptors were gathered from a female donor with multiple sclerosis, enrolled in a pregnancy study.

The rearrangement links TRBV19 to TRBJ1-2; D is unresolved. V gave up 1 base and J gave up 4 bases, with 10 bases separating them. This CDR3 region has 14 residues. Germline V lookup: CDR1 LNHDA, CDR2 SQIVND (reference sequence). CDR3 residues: CASSIASSGYGYTF. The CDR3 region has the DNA TGTGCCAGTAGTATAGCCTCTAGCGGCTATGGCTACACCTTC. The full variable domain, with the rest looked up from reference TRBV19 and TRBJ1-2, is DGGITQSPKYLFRKEGQNVTLSCEQNLNHDAMYWYRQDPGQGLRLIYYSQIVNDFQKGDIAEGYSVSREKKESFPLTVTSAQKNPTAFYLCASSIASSGYGYTFGSGTRLTVV.

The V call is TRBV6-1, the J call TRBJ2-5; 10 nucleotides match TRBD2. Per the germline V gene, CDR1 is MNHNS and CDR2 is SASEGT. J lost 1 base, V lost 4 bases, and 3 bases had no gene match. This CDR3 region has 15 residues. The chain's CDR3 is CASSVTSGIQETQYF. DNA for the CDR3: TGTGCCAGCAGTGTTACTAGCGGGATCCAAGAGACCCAGTACTTC.

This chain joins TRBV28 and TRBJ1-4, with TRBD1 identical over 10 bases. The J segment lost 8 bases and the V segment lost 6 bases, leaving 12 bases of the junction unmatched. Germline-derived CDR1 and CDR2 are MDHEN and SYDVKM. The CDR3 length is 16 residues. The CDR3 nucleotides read TGTGCCAGCAGCCAGAGGGGACAGGGGCTAAACGAAAAACTGTTTTTT. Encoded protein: CASSQRGQGLNEKLFF.

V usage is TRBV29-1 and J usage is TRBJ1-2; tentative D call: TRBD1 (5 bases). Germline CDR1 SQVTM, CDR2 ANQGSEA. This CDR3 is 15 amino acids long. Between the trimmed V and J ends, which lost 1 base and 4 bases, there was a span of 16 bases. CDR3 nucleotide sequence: TGCAGCGTTGAAGCTCGGGACTCAGGGATCTATGGCTACACCTTC. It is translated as CSVEARDSGIYGYTF.

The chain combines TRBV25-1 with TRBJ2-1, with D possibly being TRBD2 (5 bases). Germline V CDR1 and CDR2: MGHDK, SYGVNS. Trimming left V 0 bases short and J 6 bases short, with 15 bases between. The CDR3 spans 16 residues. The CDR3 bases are TGTGCCAGCAGTGAATATATGACCCGGGGTATCAATGAGCAGTTCTTC. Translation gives CASSEYMTRGINEQFF.

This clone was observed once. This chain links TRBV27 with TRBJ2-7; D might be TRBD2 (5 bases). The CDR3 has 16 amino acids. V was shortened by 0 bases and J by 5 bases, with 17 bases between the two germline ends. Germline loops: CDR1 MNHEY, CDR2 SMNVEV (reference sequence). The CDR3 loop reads CASSLSRAVRANEQYF. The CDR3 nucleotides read TGTGCCAGCAGTTTATCGAGAGCGGTCCGGGCCAACGAGCAGTACTTC.

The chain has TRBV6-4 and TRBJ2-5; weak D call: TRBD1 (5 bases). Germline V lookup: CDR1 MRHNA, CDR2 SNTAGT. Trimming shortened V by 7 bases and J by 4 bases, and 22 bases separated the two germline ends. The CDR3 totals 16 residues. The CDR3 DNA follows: TGTGCCAGCAAATTTAGCTGGGCCAGGGTGGGAGAGACCCAGTACTTC. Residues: CASKFSWARVGETQYF.